A single sample is the source of the 3 T cell receptor beta chains below, sequenced in a study of shared clonotypes between healthy human individuals. Profiling relied on immunoSEQ multiplex PCR, and the TCRdb table lists in-frame clones only, not all of them. This sample has approximately 1.1 million clones, with approximately 78% found just once. The sequenced material came from memory CD4+ T cells from PBMCs. Subset here: CD45RA-negative fraction. These receptors originate from a man aged 18 to 29 in good health. Some clones in this sample may be carry-over from other donors' samples.

The J gene is TRBJ2-3, the V gene TRBV6-6, with TRBD1 as a possible D gene (6 bases). The length of the CDR3 is 15 residues. Germline CDR1 and CDR2: MNHNY and SVGAGI (reference sequence). V was shortened by 6 bases and J by 0 bases, with 13 bases between the two germline ends. DNA for the CDR3: TGTGCCAGCAGAACCGGACAGTCTAGCACAGATACGCAGTATTTT. This codes for CASRTGQSSTDTQYF.

The chain carries TRBV7-2 and TRBJ2-5; 7 bases fit TRBD1. Trimming removed 1 base from V and 2 bases from J; junction bases left unmatched: 7. The CDR3 extends over 16 amino acids. CDR1 and CDR2 (germline): SGHTA, FQGNSA. The CDR3 DNA follows: TGTGCCAGCAGCTTAGTTATGACAGGGATACAAGAGACCCAGTACTTC. Its protein is CASSLVMTGIQETQYF.

The genes are TRBV6-1 and TRBJ1-5; D gene ambiguous. Per germline, CDR1 MNHNS and CDR2 SASEGT. The CDR3 is 15 amino acids. V lost 1 base to trimming and J lost 0 bases, with 7 bases between them. The CDR3, as DNA: TGTGCCAGCAGTGAAGTTCATAATAGCAATCAGCCCCAGCATTTT. It translates to CASSEVHNSNQPQHF.